This T cell receptor beta chain comes out of a study of post-analysis software for immune sequencing data. Carried by the TCR beta cDNA libraries were unique molecular identifiers. MiXCR was run by TCRdb on the PCR reads, yielding one entry per CDR3 protein. This sample has some 690,000 distinct CDR3 sequences, with roughly 29% found just once. Overall study findings and caveats: Strong co-clustering by F measure was seen for same-batch samples. About five TRBV segments (TRBV5-6, TRBV5-1 and TRBV20-1 among them) occurred more frequently in patients than in controls.

Germline V gene data show CDR1 as ENHRY and CDR2 as SYGVKD. Trimming pared 0 bases from V and 3 bases from J, leaving 6 bases between. CDR3 length: 13 amino acids. This clonotype has a count of ten or more. As yet, its antigen is unknown. The chain couples TRBV10-3 to TRBJ2-7, with no clear D. The sample comprised blood. This clonotype was sampled from a girl aged 5 to 17 with multiple sclerosis. The CDR3 protein is CAISESSDYEQYF. In DNA form, the CDR3 reads TGTGCCATCAGTGAGTCCTCGGACTACGAGCAGTACTTC.